This T cell receptor beta chain stems from a study of beta chain features in type 1 diabetes listed by TCRdb under 2018. For the study in its entirety: Mean age, gender distribution, total cell number and subset yield did not differ between patients and healthy donors. A total of 107,917,701 sorted cells were examined across all samples, and the number of cells per subset was strongly correlated with RNA yield. In the study, recently diagnosed type 1 diabetes patients and matched healthy donors were compared on the TCRB repertoires of their sorted circulating CD4+ T cell subsets. Regulatory and stem cell-like memory subsets were obtained from only 8 patients and roughly 8 healthy donors, while naive and central memory subsets were obtained from all 30 or so donors. On the study overall, not on this receptor specifically: PCR might favor shorter templates, but patient and control samples were amplified and corrected together, so any skew would affect both groups equally. Only small numbers of individuals were included in the HLA sub-analyses, which left unresolved whether HLA type had any influence on TCRB rearrangement. Type 1 diabetes patients showed a moderate but significant shortening of TCRB CDR3 length in all four CD4+ subsets. Sequencing cDNA rather than genomic DNA could over-represent highly expressing activated cells, although activation and CD3 levels did not differ between groups. Naive, central memory and regulatory TCRB repertoires appeared to be more similar among patients than among healthy donors. At VDJ recombination sites, patients with type 1 diabetes made fewer insertions and deleted more nucleotides, a pattern implying thymic rearrangement abnormalities.

V and J lose 4 bases and 2 bases, and a span of 8 bases separates them. CDR1 and CDR2 (SGHRS, YFSETQ) derive from the germline V gene. The CDR3 starts with the cysteine, ends with the phenylalanine, and has 13 residues. The kept DNA is CDR3 alone, 39 bases in frame from the first base. In the case of this clone: It lacks a known antigen. Base qualities were left out, and no much larger clone turns up one base away.

A single peripheral blood draw of around 120 mL on average was collected from each donor into heparinised tubes. A BD FACSAria II and a panel including CD45RO, CCR7, CD25, CD127, CD95 and CD27 were used to sort naive, central memory, regulatory and stem cell-like memory CD4+ T cells. A purity above 95% was achieved for all sorted populations. PBMCs were isolated immediately by Lymphoprep density gradient centrifugation and stained directly without culture. So that batch effects would be minimized, each experiment stained and sorted samples in pairs, pairing one healthy donor with one patient. The entire amount of isolated RNA was reverse transcribed using the High Capacity cDNA Reverse Transcription Kit, so the sequenced TCRB transcripts were expressed ones. Deep immunoSEQ sequencing was performed on naive, central memory and regulatory T cell samples, with an average of approximately 4 million total reads per sample. After sorted cells were lysed in RLT buffer, RNA was extracted with DNase-treated RNeasy Micro or Mini kits, with the choice depending on cell number. Each cell subset was processed separately to prevent cross-contamination, with patient and healthy donor samples processed together. TCRB sequences were amplified from cDNA with the immunoSEQ multiplex PCR, producing 87-bp fragments spanning the CDR3 region. Sequencing of the amplicons was performed on the Illumina HiSeq platform. Processing in the source paper ran as follows. PCR bias was corrected computationally using synthetic template baselines, and reads within Hamming distance 2 were collapsed, with unmergeable singletons discarded. By aligning reads against IMGT, V, D and J genes, CDR3 length, and insertions or deletions at six rearrangement sites were assigned. Within each subset, clonotype counts were normalized to sorted cell number, after which true diversity and Gini coefficients were computed with the tcR R package. The overlap coefficient, calculated on TCRB nucleotide sequences, was used to measure repertoire sharing. As a proxy for the pre-selection repertoire, out-of-frame TCRB sequences from naive cells were analyzed. TCRdb mirrors the immuneACCESS table, restricted to in-frame sequences. Some clones are absent from its copies; in checked studies, under half trace to an unresolved V gene, and the reason for the others is unknown. The V and J calls and clone size were taken over from that table, and D and trimming were inferred from the DNA. This sample is represented by 900,000 or so clones; 15% to 20% of them were singletons. About 0.02% of the sample is in the top ten clones.

The rearrangement joined TRBV5-1 to TRBJ2-3; the D gene identity is not certain. Specimen: naive CD4+ T cells from blood. The cell subset or site label corresponds to: true naive CD4+ T cells. This sequence was found in a woman between 18 and 29 years old in good health. The nucleotide sequence is given as TGCGCCAGCAGCGTGGGGATCACAGATACGCAGTATTTT. The resulting protein is CASSVGITDTQYF.